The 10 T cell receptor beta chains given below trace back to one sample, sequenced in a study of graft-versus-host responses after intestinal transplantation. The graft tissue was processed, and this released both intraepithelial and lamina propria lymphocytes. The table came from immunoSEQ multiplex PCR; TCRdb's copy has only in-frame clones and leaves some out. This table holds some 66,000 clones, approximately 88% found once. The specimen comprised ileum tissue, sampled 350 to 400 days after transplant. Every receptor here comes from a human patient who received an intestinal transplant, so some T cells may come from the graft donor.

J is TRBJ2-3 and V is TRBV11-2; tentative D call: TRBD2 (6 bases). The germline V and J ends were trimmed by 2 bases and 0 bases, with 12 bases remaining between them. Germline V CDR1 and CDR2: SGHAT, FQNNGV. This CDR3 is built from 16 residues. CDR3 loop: CASSLIWSGSTDTQYF. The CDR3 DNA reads TGTGCCAGCAGCTTAATATGGAGCGGGAGCACAGATACGCAGTATTTT.

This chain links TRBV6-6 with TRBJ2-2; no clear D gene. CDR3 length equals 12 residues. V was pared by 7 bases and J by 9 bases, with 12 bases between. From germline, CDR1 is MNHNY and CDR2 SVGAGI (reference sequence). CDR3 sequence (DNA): TGTGCCAGCACCGACGGAACGCGGGAGCTGTTTTTT. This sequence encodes CASTDGTRELFF.

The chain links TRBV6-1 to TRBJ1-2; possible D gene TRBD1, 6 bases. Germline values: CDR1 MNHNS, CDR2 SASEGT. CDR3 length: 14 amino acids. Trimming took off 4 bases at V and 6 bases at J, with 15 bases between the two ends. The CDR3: CASSVLPGHNGYTF. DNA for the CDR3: TGTGCCAGCAGTGTGTTACCGGGACATAATGGCTACACCTTC.

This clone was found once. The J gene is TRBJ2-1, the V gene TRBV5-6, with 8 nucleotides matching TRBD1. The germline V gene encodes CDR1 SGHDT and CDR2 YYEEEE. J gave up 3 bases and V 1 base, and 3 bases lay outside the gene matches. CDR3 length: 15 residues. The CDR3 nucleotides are TGTGCCAGCAGCTTGAAAGGGACAGGCTACAATGAGCAGTTCTTC. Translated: CASSLKGTGYNEQFF.

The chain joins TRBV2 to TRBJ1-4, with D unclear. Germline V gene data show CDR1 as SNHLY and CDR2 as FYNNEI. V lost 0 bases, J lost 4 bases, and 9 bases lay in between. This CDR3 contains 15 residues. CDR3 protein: CASSEASGSNEKLFF. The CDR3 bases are TGTGCCAGCAGTGAAGCGTCCGGTAGTAATGAAAAACTGTTTTTT.

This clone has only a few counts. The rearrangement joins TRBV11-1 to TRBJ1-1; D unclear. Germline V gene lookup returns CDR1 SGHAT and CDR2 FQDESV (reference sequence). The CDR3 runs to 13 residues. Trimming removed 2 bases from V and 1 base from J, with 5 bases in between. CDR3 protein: CASSLLGNTEAFF. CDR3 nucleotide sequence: TGTGCCAGCAGCTTACTAGGGAACACTGAAGCTTTCTTT. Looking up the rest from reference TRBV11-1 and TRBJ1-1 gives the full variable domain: EAEVAQSPRYKITEKSQAVAFWCDPISGHATLYWYRQILGQGPELLVQFQDESVVDDSQLPKDRFSAERLKGVDSTLKIQPAELGDSAMYLCASSLLGNTEAFFGQGTRLTVV.

In DNA form, the CDR3 reads TGTGCCAGCGCCCCGGAAGGGGCGCATTCACCCCTCCACTTT. Residues: CASAPEGAHSPLHF. The rearrangement uses TRBV9 and TRBJ1-6, with a possible D match to TRBD1 (5 bases). V was shortened by 7 bases and J by 8 bases, with 16 bases between the two germline ends. The germline V gene has CDR1 SGDLS and CDR2 YYNGEE. The CDR3 consists of 14 residues.

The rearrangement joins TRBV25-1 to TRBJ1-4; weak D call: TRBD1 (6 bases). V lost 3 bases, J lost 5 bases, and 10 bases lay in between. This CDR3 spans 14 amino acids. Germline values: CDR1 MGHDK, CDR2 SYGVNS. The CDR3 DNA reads TGTGCCAGCAGTGATTTCACAGGGAATGAAAAACTGTTTTTT. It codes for CASSDFTGNEKLFF.

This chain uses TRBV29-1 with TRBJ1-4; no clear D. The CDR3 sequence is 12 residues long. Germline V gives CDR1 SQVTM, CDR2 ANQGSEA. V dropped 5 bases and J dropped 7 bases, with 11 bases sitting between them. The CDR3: CSVWAGPEKLFF. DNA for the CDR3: TGCAGCGTTTGGGCAGGTCCTGAAAAACTGTTTTTT.

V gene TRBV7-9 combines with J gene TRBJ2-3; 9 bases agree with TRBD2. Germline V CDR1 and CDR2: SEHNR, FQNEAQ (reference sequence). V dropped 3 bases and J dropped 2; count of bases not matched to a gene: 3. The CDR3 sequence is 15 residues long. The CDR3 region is CASSLTSGLTDTQYF. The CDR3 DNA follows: TGTGCCAGCAGCTTGACTAGCGGTCTCACAGATACGCAGTATTTT.